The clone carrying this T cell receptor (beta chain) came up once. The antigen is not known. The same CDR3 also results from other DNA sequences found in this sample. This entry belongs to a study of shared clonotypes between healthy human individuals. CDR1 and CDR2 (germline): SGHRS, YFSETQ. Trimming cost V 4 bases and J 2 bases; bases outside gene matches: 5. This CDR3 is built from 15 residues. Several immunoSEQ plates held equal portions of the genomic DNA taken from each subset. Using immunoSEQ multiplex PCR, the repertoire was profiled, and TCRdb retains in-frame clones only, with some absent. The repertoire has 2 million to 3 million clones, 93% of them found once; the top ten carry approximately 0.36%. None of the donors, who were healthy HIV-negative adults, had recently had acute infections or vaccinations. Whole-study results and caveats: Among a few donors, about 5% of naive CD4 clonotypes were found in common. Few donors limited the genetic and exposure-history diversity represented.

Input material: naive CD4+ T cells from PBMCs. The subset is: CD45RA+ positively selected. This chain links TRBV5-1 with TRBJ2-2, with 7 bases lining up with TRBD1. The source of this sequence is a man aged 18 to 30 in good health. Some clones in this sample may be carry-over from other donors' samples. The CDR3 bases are TGCGCCAGCAGCACTCGGACAGGAAACACCGGGGAGCTGTTTTTT. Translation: CASSTRTGNTGELFF.